One sample yielded the 28 T cell receptor beta chains listed below, sequenced in a study of T cells in localized non-small cell lung cancer. Some clones are missing from TCRdb's copy, which holds only in-frame ones; the method was immunoSEQ multiplex PCR. The sample records some 3,200 clones, approximately 17% being singletons. This material consisted of lung tumor tissue, taken before any cancer treatment. The receptors were gathered from a man aged 35-75 years with stage I lung adenocarcinoma.

This clone was seen a handful of times. The chain carries TRBV19 and TRBJ2-5; 9 positions match TRBD1. Per the germline V gene, CDR1 is LNHDA and CDR2 is SQIVND (reference sequence). The CDR3 contains 13 residues. The junction had 5 bases not matched to a gene; V was cut back by 5 bases and J by 7 bases. In DNA, the CDR3 is TGTGCCAGTAGTGGACAGGGGTGGGGGACCCAGTACTTC. This codes for CASSGQGWGTQYF.

This clone was seen a handful of times. The V and J genes are TRBV6-8 and TRBJ2-7, with a possible D match to TRBD2 (6 bases). Germline V gene sequence: CDR1 MNHGY, CDR2 SAAAGT. This CDR3 contains 13 residues. The ends were cut back, 6 bases at V and 2 bases at J, with 11 bases in the middle. In DNA, the CDR3 is TGTGCCAGCAGCCGGGAGTGGACCTACGAGCAGTACTTC. This encodes CASSREWTYEQYF.

The genes are TRBV25-1 and TRBJ2-5; TRBD2 matches 8 bases. The V gene end was trimmed by 5 bases and the J gene end by 1 base; junction bases not matched to a gene: 3. From germline, CDR1 is MGHDK and CDR2 SYGVNS. The CDR3 is 14 residues long. CDR3 DNA: TGTGCCAGCAGTAGGGCGGGGGGCCAAGAGACCCAGTACTTC. Translated, it gives CASSRAGGQETQYF.

The CDR3 DNA sequence: TGTGCCAGTTCTACAGGGCACTATGGCTACACCTTC. Its protein is CASSTGHYGYTF. V and J are TRBV19 and TRBJ1-2; D is perhaps TRBD1 (6 bases). There are 12 residues in the CDR3. Trimming took off 8 bases at V and 3 bases at J, with 10 bases between the two ends. Germline loops: CDR1 LNHDA, CDR2 SQIVND (reference sequence).

V is TRBV9 and J is TRBJ2-1, with TRBD2 identical over 8 bases. CDR1 SGDLS and CDR2 YYNGEE come from the germline V gene. The CDR3 contains 15 residues. With V trimmed by 0 bases and J by 7 bases, 6 bases remained unmatched. CDR3 sequence reads: CASSVALAGMNEQFF. DNA of the CDR3: TGTGCCAGCAGCGTAGCATTAGCGGGAATGAATGAGCAGTTCTTC.

The chain joins TRBV6-8 to TRBJ2-1, with 7 bases aligning to TRBD1. The junction had 13 bases not matched to a gene; V was cut back by 5 bases and J by 12 bases. The CDR3 covers 14 residues. Germline V gives CDR1 MNHGY, CDR2 SAAAGT. CDR3 nucleotide sequence: TGTGCCAGCAGTAAGGGACAGAACACAATTGGGCAGTTCTTC. Its translation: CASSKGQNTIGQFF.

The sample holds a few counts of this clone. The chain links TRBV6-8 to TRBJ1-5; no clear D gene. The germline gives CDR1 MNHGY, CDR2 SAAAGT. This CDR3 contains 13 residues. Trimming shortened V by 6 bases and J by 5 bases, and 11 bases separated the two germline ends. The DNA for the CDR3 is TGTGCCAGCAGACCGGGTCTGCATCAGCCCCAGCATTTT. It specifies CASRPGLHQPQHF.

The CDR3 nucleotides read TGTGCCAGCAGCCCCGGGACAGGGGGCTACAATGAGCAGTTCTTC. Translating it yields CASSPGTGGYNEQFF. The V gene is TRBV11-3, the J gene TRBJ2-1, with 11 bases matching TRBD1. Trimming took 5 bases from V and 3 from J; bases not matched to a gene: 3. There are 15 residues in the CDR3. CDR1 is SGHNT, CDR2 YENEEA, per germline.

This clone was counted between two and nine times. The chain couples TRBV11-3 to TRBJ1-2; TRBD1 matches 9 bases. V lost 5 bases and J lost 0; bases outside the gene matches: 10. Germline CDR1 SGHNT, CDR2 YENEEA. The CDR3 covers 17 residues. The CDR3 region is CASSQPGQGLANYGYTF. The CDR3 bases are TGTGCCAGCAGCCAACCGGGACAGGGCTTAGCTAACTATGGCTACACCTTC.

This chain connects TRBV4-1 to TRBJ1-1; TRBD1 matches at 7 bases. Per germline, CDR1 MGHRA and CDR2 YSYEKL. This CDR3 spans 17 amino acids. V lost 4 bases, J lost 1 base, and 12 bases stayed unmatched. This CDR3 is CASSPLGQSPSNTEAFF. The CDR3 bases are TGCGCCAGCAGCCCTTTGGGACAGAGCCCTTCGAACACTGAAGCTTTCTTT.

This chain joins TRBV11-3 and TRBJ2-1; 8 nucleotides agree with TRBD1. With V trimmed by 3 bases and J by 3 bases, 4 bases remained unmatched. CDR1 SGHNT and CDR2 YENEEA come from the germline V gene. This CDR3 is built from 15 residues. The CDR3: CASSFRDRSYNEQFF. The DNA of the CDR3 is TGTGCCAGCAGCTTCCGGGACAGGAGCTACAATGAGCAGTTCTTC.

By share of the sample, this clone is medium-sized. This chain joins TRBV9 and TRBJ2-3; the D gene is possibly TRBD1 (5 bases). Trimming removed 5 bases at V and 0 bases at J, with 19 bases between. CDR1 and CDR2 (germline): SGDLS, YYNGEE. The CDR3 has 17 residues. CDR3 protein: CASSEWVAGKSTDTQYF. The CDR3 nucleotides are TGTGCCAGCAGTGAATGGGTGGCAGGGAAAAGCACAGATACGCAGTATTTT.

The rearrangement links TRBV19 to TRBJ2-7; 7 bases are shared with TRBD2. Germline V gene data show CDR1 as LNHDA and CDR2 as SQIVND (reference sequence). The CDR3 has 14 amino acids. After removal of 4 bases from V and 3 bases from J, the junction contained 6 bases not matched to a gene. CDR3 sequence: CASSREGIFYEQYF. The DNA of the CDR3 is TGTGCCAGTAGTAGGGAGGGGATTTTCTACGAGCAGTACTTC.

This clone has a handful of counts. The chain has TRBV11-3 and TRBJ2-3; D gene ambiguous. CDR1 is SGHNT, CDR2 YENEEA, per germline. The CDR3 extends over 14 amino acids. Trimming pared 2 bases from V and 4 bases from J, leaving 10 bases between. The CDR3 region is CASSLRSGADTQYF. In DNA, the CDR3 is TGTGCCAGCAGCTTACGGTCTGGGGCAGATACGCAGTATTTT.

The chain couples TRBV14 to TRBJ1-2; TRBD1 matches at 10 bases. CDR3 size: 17 residues. Germline trimming cut 4 bases from V and 3 bases from J; bases unmatched to any gene: 11. Germline assignment: CDR1 SGHDN and CDR2 FVKESK. The CDR3 here is CASSLQRGQGPDYGYTF. The CDR3, as DNA: TGTGCCAGCAGCCTCCAGAGGGGACAGGGGCCCGACTATGGCTACACCTTC.

This clone was seen only once. The chain joins TRBV29-1 to TRBJ2-7; D is possibly TRBD2 (6 bases). With 0 bases removed from V and 2 bases from J, the gap between germline ends came to 14 bases. CDR1 and CDR2 (germline): SQVTM, ANQGSEA. This CDR3 has 15 residues. For the CDR3, the DNA is TGCAGCGTTGAAGAGGGGGAGGAATTCACCTACGAGCAGTACTTC. This encodes CSVEEGEEFTYEQYF.

The chain employs TRBV11-3 and TRBJ2-2, with 9 positions matching TRBD2. Germline V lookup: CDR1 SGHNT, CDR2 YENEEA. The CDR3 is 14 amino acids. J lost 5 bases, V lost 8 bases, and 6 bases had no gene match. The CDR3 sequence is CASGLSGGTGELFF. The CDR3 nucleotides are TGTGCCAGCGGGCTAAGCGGGGGGACCGGGGAGCTGTTTTTT.

Relative to its sample, this clone is medium-sized. The rearrangement links TRBV11-3 to TRBJ2-2, with D possibly TRBD2 on 5 matching bases. Per germline, CDR1 SGHNT and CDR2 YENEEA. Trimming pared 3 bases from V and 0 bases from J, leaving 17 bases between. CDR3 length equals 18 residues. CDR3 sequence: CASSLGQEDGANTGELFF. The CDR3 DNA sequence: TGTGCCAGCAGCTTGGGTCAGGAGGACGGCGCGAACACCGGGGAGCTGTTTTTT.

This chain connects TRBV18 to TRBJ1-2, with a possible D match to TRBD1 (6 bases). V was clipped by 1 base and J by 3 bases, with 6 bases between them. CDR3 length: 13 amino acids. CDR1 is KGHSH and CDR2 is LQKENI in the germline V gene. The CDR3 DNA reads as TGTGCCAGCTCACCACAGGGGGACTATGGCTACACCTTC. This sequence encodes CASSPQGDYGYTF.

This clone was counted ten times or more. The chain joins TRBV6-8 to TRBJ2-6; D might be TRBD1 (6 bases). Germline lookup yields CDR1 MNHGY and CDR2 SAAAGT. V lost 0 bases and J lost 0, with 12 bases in between. The CDR3 is 18 residues long. The CDR3 protein is CASSYSKDSFSGANVLTF. The CDR3 coding sequence is TGTGCCAGCAGTTACTCGAAGGACAGCTTCTCTGGGGCCAACGTCCTGACTTTC.

This clone was seen more than once but under ten times. The chain employs TRBV6-8 and TRBJ1-1; D is unclear. Germline lookup yields CDR1 MNHGY and CDR2 SAAAGT. CDR3 length: 14 residues. Between the trimmed V and J ends, which lost 6 bases and 0 bases, there was a span of 11 bases. Written as DNA, the CDR3 is TGTGCCAGCAGCGTCAGGCAGTTGAACACTGAAGCTTTCTTT. It translates to CASSVRQLNTEAFF.

This clone has a handful of counts. Mismatch with germline at one junction end may stem from a read error. The chain uses TRBV6-4 and TRBJ1-2; D gene unclear. Germline CDR1 MRHNA, CDR2 SNTAGT. This CDR3 is built from 11 residues. For the CDR3, the DNA is TGTGCCAGCGGTGAGAGGAATGGCTACACCTTC. Protein product: CASGERNGYTF.

By proportion, this clone is large (0.1 to 1%). The rearrangement links TRBV6-8 to TRBJ2-1, with 13 bases fitting TRBD2. The CDR3 has 15 amino acids. Germline CDR1 is MNHGY and CDR2 is SAAAGT. J lost 5 bases, V lost 7 bases, and 5 bases had no gene match. The CDR3 loop is CASTRGTSGDNEQFF. The CDR3 coding sequence is TGTGCCAGCACCCGAGGGACTAGCGGGGACAATGAGCAGTTCTTC.

This clone appeared a few times. The chain uses TRBV19 and TRBJ2-1; 7 nucleotides align to TRBD2. The ends lost 3 bases at V and 3 bases at J; junction bases unmatched: 8. This CDR3 is built from 16 residues. Germline assignment: CDR1 LNHDA and CDR2 SQIVND (reference sequence). CDR3 in DNA: TGTGCCAGTAGTATGGGAAGAGCTAGCGGCTACAATGAGCAGTTCTTC. Its translation is CASSMGRASGYNEQFF.

This clone was seen a few times. The chain uses TRBV12-5 and TRBJ2-6; possibly TRBD2 for D (5 bases). The CDR3 consists of 14 residues. Germline loops: CDR1 LGHNT, CDR2 FRNRAP. The CDR3 region is CASGGSSGANVLTF. CDR3 DNA sequence: TGTGCCAGCGGTGGCAGCTCTGGGGCCAACGTCCTGACTTTC.

This clone was seen more than once but under ten times. This chain connects TRBV6-8 to TRBJ1-1, with D perhaps matching TRBD1 (6 bases). This CDR3 is 14 amino acids long. V was trimmed by 0 bases and J by 6 bases, leaving 11 bases between them. The germline CDR1 and CDR2 sequences are MNHGY and SAAAGT. The CDR3 nucleotides read TGTGCCAGCAGTTACTCGCGGGACATAGCTGAAGCTTTCTTT. Residues: CASSYSRDIAEAFF.

This clone was seen a handful of times. This chain links TRBV7-1 with TRBJ1-1, with D uncertain. TRBV7-1 is sorted into the ORF group, with uncertain function. This CDR3 is 13 amino acids long. V lost 5 bases to trimming and J lost 6 bases, with 13 bases between them. CDR3 in amino acids: CASSLMGRAEAFF. As DNA, the CDR3 is TGTGCCAGCAGCCTAATGGGGAGGGCTGAAGCTTTCTTT.

This clone came up a few times. The genes are TRBV6-1 and TRBJ1-2; 9 nucleotides line up with TRBD1. Per the germline V gene, CDR1 is MNHNS and CDR2 is SASEGT. CDR3 length: 14 amino acids. J lost 3 bases, V lost 1 base, and 0 bases had no gene match. The CDR3 region has the DNA TGTGCCAGCAGTGAAGGGGACAGGGACTATGGCTACACCTTC. The encoded protein is CASSEGDRDYGYTF.